What follows are 31 T cell receptor beta chains derived from one specimen sequenced in a study of T cells after yellow fever vaccination. TCRdb called the 5' RACE reads again in MiXCR, with one record for every CDR3 protein. Among 350,000 to 550,000 distinct CDR3 sequences, about 19% were seen once, and the ten largest hold around 17%. Sequenced material: PBMCs, taken before the yellow fever booster vaccination. The origin of the receptors is a man aged 18-30 years who received the YFV17D yellow fever vaccine.

The V gene is TRBV20-1, the J gene TRBJ2-7, with 13 nucleotides matching TRBD2. The length of the CDR3 is 14 residues. Germline CDR1 and CDR2: DFQATT and SNEGSKA (reference sequence). V shed 1 base, J shed 4 bases, and the junction held 1 base outside the gene matches. CDR3 sequence reads: CSARGTSGGYEQYV. The CDR3 DNA follows: TGCAGTGCTAGAGGGACTAGCGGGGGATACGAGCAGTACGTC.

This sequence joins TRBV4-1 and TRBJ1-1, with 7 positions matching TRBD1. Trimming cost V 3 bases and J 0 bases; bases outside gene matches: 1. This CDR3 is built from 14 residues. Germline V gives CDR1 MGHRA, CDR2 YSYEKL. For the CDR3, the DNA is TGCGCCAGCAGCCACGACAGGGTGAACACTGAAGCTTTCTTT. This sequence encodes CASSHDRVNTEAFF.

The chain combines TRBV7-2 with TRBJ2-1; TRBD2 matches 10 bases. The CDR3 runs to 21 residues. Germline V gene lookup returns CDR1 SGHTA and CDR2 FQGNSA. V shed 4 bases, J shed 0 bases, and the junction held 18 bases outside the gene matches. CDR3 DNA sequence: TGTGCCAGCAGCTCGCCATGGAGTAGCGGGGGGACCCTTAGCTCCTACAATGAGCAGTTCTTC. Its translation: CASSSPWSSGGTLSSYNEQFF.

This clonotype was seen a handful of times. The rearrangement joins TRBV20-1 to TRBJ1-2; TRBD1 matches at 9 bases. The CDR3 totals 13 residues. From germline, CDR1 is DFQATT and CDR2 SNEGSKA (reference sequence). Trimming removed 6 bases from V and 5 bases from J; junction bases left unmatched: 7. The CDR3 bases are TGCAGTGCGCCGACAGGGGGTCTTTATGGCTACACCTTC. Amino acid sequence: CSAPTGGLYGYTF.

This sequence joins TRBV20-1 and TRBJ1-5; D uncertain. Germline V lookup: CDR1 DFQATT, CDR2 SNEGSKA (reference sequence). The CDR3 runs 15 residues. V was shortened by 0 bases and J by 2 bases, with 11 bases between the two germline ends. The CDR3 DNA reads TGCAGTGCTAGAGATTTCTGGGCCCGCAATCAGCCCCAGCATTTT. Residues: CSARDFWARNQPQHF.

CDR3 nucleotides: TGTGCCACAGCCGCCGGGACAGGGGGTTCACCCCTCCACTTT. It codes for CATAAGTGGSPLHF. The V gene is TRBV2, the J gene TRBJ1-6; the match to TRBD1 covers 11 bases. Germline V CDR1 and CDR2: SNHLY, FYNNEI. CDR3 length: 14 residues. The V and J ends lost 10 bases and 9 bases, in that order; junction bases with no gene match: 8.

This clonotype was seen a few times. The chain joins TRBV7-2 to TRBJ2-2; possibly TRBD2 for D (5 bases). The V gene's germline CDR1 is SGHTA and CDR2 FQGNSA. V lost 5 bases and J 5 bases, leaving 15 bases between the germline ends. The CDR3 contains 15 residues. CDR3 nucleotides: TGTGCCAGCAGCCGAGGGAAGGCTCGAACCGGGGAGCTGTTTTTT. Protein product: CASSRGKARTGELFF.

J is TRBJ1-1 and V is TRBV5-5, with TRBD1 matching over 7 bases. V was clipped by 4 bases and J by 10 bases; unmatched bases: 7. CDR3 length: 12 residues. Germline V CDR1 and CDR2: SGHKS, YYEKEE (reference sequence). CDR3 nucleotides: TGTGCCAGCAGCCCACGACAGGGCGTAGCTTTCTTT. This translates into CASSPRQGVAFF.

The chain couples TRBV4-3 to TRBJ2-7, with a tentative D call TRBD2 (6 bases). Germline V CDR1 and CDR2: LGHNA, YSLEER. The CDR3 is 13 amino acids. Trimming took 4 bases from V and 2 from J, leaving 9 bases between them. The CDR3, as DNA: TGCGCCAGCAGCCGGGAGGTCGCCTACGAGCAGTACTTC. Translation gives CASSREVAYEQYF.

This chain links TRBV4-1 with TRBJ1-5, with 9 bases that match TRBD1. Germline V gene lookup returns CDR1 MGHRA and CDR2 YSYEKL. The J segment lost 4 bases and the V segment lost 2 bases, leaving 6 bases of the junction unmatched. This CDR3 has 16 amino acids. The CDR3 sequence: CASSQQGTGHNQPQHF. The CDR3 coding sequence is TGCGCCAGCAGCCAACAAGGGACAGGGCATAATCAGCCCCAGCATTTT.

The rearrangement uses TRBV13 and TRBJ1-2; D remains unclear. The CDR3 spans 11 residues. The V gene lost 1 base and the J gene lost 14 bases, with 11 bases spanning the gap. Germline values: CDR1 PRHDT, CDR2 FYEKMQ (reference sequence). In nucleotides, the CDR3 is TGTGCCAGCAGCTTAGTAATGGGTAGAACCTTC. This codes for CASSLVMGRTF.

The chain has TRBV4-1 and TRBJ2-7; D not certain. The CDR3 spans 14 residues. Germline CDR1 is MGHRA and CDR2 is YSYEKL. V lost 0 bases and J 2 bases, leaving 8 bases between the germline ends. This CDR3 is CASSQETGPYEQYV. The CDR3 DNA is TGCGCCAGCAGCCAAGAGACGGGCCCCTACGAGCAGTACGTC.

This clonotype was found a few times. The chain links TRBV12-3 or TRBV12-4 to TRBJ2-3; tentative D call: TRBD2 (7 bases). Trimming stripped 5 bases from V and 4 bases from J, with 16 bases between. This CDR3 is built from 15 residues. The CDR3 loop reads CASSPTWGGPDTQYF. The CDR3 DNA follows: TGTGCCAGCAGTCCGACGTGGGGGGGGCCAGATACGCAGTATTTT.

The V call is TRBV5-1, the J call TRBJ2-7; 10 nucleotides agree with TRBD1. Losses at the gene ends were 3 bases for V and 7 bases for J; bases not matched to a gene: 10. Per the germline V gene, CDR1 is SGHRS and CDR2 is YFSETQ. The CDR3 is 15 residues long. CDR3 sequence (DNA): TGCGCCAGCAGCTCGCCAGACAGGGGGCTTAGGGAGCAGTACTTC. Amino acids: CASSSPDRGLREQYF. The variable domain in full, completed from reference TRBV5-1 and TRBJ2-7, reads KAGVTQTPRYLIKTRGQQVTLSCSPISGHRSVSWYQQTPGQGLQFLFEYFSETQRNKGNFPGRFSGRQFSNSRSEMNVSTLELGDSALYLCASSSPDRGLREQYFGPGTRLTVT.

Only a few counts were recorded for this clonotype. The chain combines TRBV4-1 with TRBJ2-1, with 16 bases fitting TRBD2. From germline, CDR1 is MGHRA and CDR2 YSYEKL. The CDR3 contains 16 residues. The V gene end was trimmed by 4 bases and the J gene end by 8 bases; junction bases not matched to a gene: 5. The DNA of the CDR3 is TGCGCCAGCAGCCTTGGGACTAGCGGGGGGGCATATGAGCAGTTCTTC. It yields the protein CASSLGTSGGAYEQFF.

The gene calls are TRBV6-2 or TRBV6-3 and TRBJ1-2, with D unclear. The CDR3 consists of 15 residues. V lost 0 bases and J 4 bases, leaving 12 bases between the germline ends. Germline V gene data show CDR1 as MNHEY and CDR2 as SVGEGT. The CDR3 reads CASSYSGSSAYGYTF. CDR3 nucleotides: TGTGCCAGCAGTTACTCCGGCTCTTCAGCCTATGGCTACACCTTC.

This clonotype has more than one count but fewer than ten. This rearrangement joins TRBV20-1 to TRBJ1-5, with TRBD1 matching over 7 bases. The germline gives CDR1 DFQATT, CDR2 SNEGSKA (reference sequence). CDR3 length equals 18 residues. With V trimmed by 3 bases and J by 2 bases, 16 bases remained unmatched. CDR3 DNA sequence: TGCAGTGCTAGGAGACAGGGACGGGGCGGTGGCGGCAATCAGCCCCAGCATTTT. It codes for CSARRQGRGGGGNQPQHF.

This clonotype was found a few times. V is TRBV18 and J is TRBJ1-2; D is possibly TRBD1 (6 bases). From germline, CDR1 is KGHSH and CDR2 LQKENI. Trimming pared 3 bases from V and 0 bases from J, leaving 17 bases between. The CDR3 runs to 17 residues. CDR3 DNA sequence: TGTGCCAGCTCACCGTTCACAGGGAGAGGTACTAACTATGGCTACACCTTC. Protein: CASSPFTGRGTNYGYTF.

The chain is built from TRBV6-5 and TRBJ2-5; 10 bases are a match to TRBD2. CDR1 and CDR2 from the germline V gene are MNHEY and SVGAGI. This CDR3 has 12 residues. Unmatched junction bases numbered 2, after V lost 9 bases and J lost 4 bases. CDR3 in amino acids: CASQREGETQYF. The CDR3 DNA follows: TGTGCCAGTCAGCGGGAGGGAGAGACCCAGTACTTC.

This chain uses TRBV27 with TRBJ2-5; 8 bases line up with TRBD1. Germline CDR1 and CDR2: MNHEY and SMNVEV (reference sequence). The V segment lost 6 bases and the J segment 1 base; nucleotides outside the gene matches: 10. The CDR3 extends over 16 amino acids. The CDR3 spells CASSWVRQGSQETQYF. In DNA, the CDR3 is TGTGCCAGCAGCTGGGTGCGACAGGGGTCCCAAGAGACCCAGTACTTC.

The chain is built from TRBV6-2 or TRBV6-3 and TRBJ2-7, with D perhaps TRBD2 (6 bases). This CDR3 contains 16 residues. Germline V gives CDR1 MNHEY, CDR2 SVGEGT. With 6 bases removed from V and 4 bases from J, the gap between germline ends came to 22 bases. For the CDR3, the DNA is TGTGCCAGCAGCCCCCTGGACTACACCTACGGGTACGAGCAGTACTTC. Amino acids: CASSPLDYTYGYEQYF.

This clonotype was detected only a few times. The chain employs TRBV6-2 or TRBV6-3 and TRBJ2-5; D is uncertain. Germline V gives CDR1 MNHEY, CDR2 SVGEGT. The CDR3 runs 12 residues. V dropped 8 bases and J dropped 0 bases, with 7 bases sitting between them. The CDR3 DNA is TGTGCCAGCCACGAGAACCAAGAGACCCAGTACTTC. As protein: CASHENQETQYF.

This clonotype came up many times. CDR3 coding DNA: TGCGCCAGCAGCCAAAGGGCCCTGAACACTGAAGCTTTCTTT. This encodes CASSQRALNTEAFF. The chain recombines TRBV4-1 with TRBJ1-1; no firm D call. The germline CDR1 and CDR2 sequences are MGHRA and YSYEKL. The CDR3 runs to 14 residues. The V and J ends lost 2 bases and 0 bases respectively, with 7 bases between them.

The chain combines TRBV20-1 with TRBJ2-6; tentatively, D is TRBD1 (6 bases). Trimming shortened V by 6 bases and J by 3 bases, and 12 bases separated the two germline ends. Germline CDR1 reads DFQATT; CDR2 reads SNEGSKA (reference sequence). The CDR3 runs to 14 residues. CDR3 nucleotide sequence: TGCAGTGCAAACAGGGCGAGTGGGGCCAACGTCCTGACTTTC. Its translation: CSANRASGANVLTF.

This clonotype was counted a single time. The chain carries TRBV6-5 and TRBJ1-2, with 10 bases lining up with TRBD1. The CDR3 covers 17 residues. Germline V lookup: CDR1 MNHEY, CDR2 SVGAGI. Germline trimming cut 5 bases from V and 5 bases from J; bases unmatched to any gene: 14. CDR3 loop: CASSPRDRGGAPYGYTF. CDR3 coding DNA: TGTGCCAGCAGTCCCAGGGACAGGGGAGGGGCCCCTTATGGCTACACCTTC.

This chain links TRBV4-3 with TRBJ1-5, with no clear D. Germline V gene sequence: CDR1 LGHNA, CDR2 YSLEER. CDR3 length equals 14 residues. Deletions cut 3 bases from V and 3 bases from J, with 9 bases between. CDR3 DNA sequence: TGCGCCAGCAGCCAGGGTAGGGACAATCAGCCCCAGCATTTT. It specifies CASSQGRDNQPQHF.

The chain joins TRBV29-1 to TRBJ2-1; D not certain. Germline V CDR1 and CDR2: SQVTM, ANQGSEA. Trimming cost V 4 bases and J 7 bases, with 14 bases left between them. The CDR3 extends over 13 amino acids. CDR3: CSVARPTENEQFF. In DNA form, the CDR3 reads TGCAGCGTTGCCCGGCCAACTGAGAATGAGCAGTTCTTC.

The sample holds a few counts of this clonotype. V and J are TRBV4-3 and TRBJ1-4; 8 nucleotides align to TRBD1. Germline values: CDR1 LGHNA, CDR2 YSLEER. This CDR3 spans 15 amino acids. Trimming took 2 bases from V and 8 from J; bases not matched to a gene: 7. The DNA for the CDR3 is TGCGCCAGCAGCCAATACAGGGGGTTACGCGAAAAACTGTTTTTT. It encodes CASSQYRGLREKLFF.

This clonotype was seen more than once but under ten times. The genes are TRBV6-2 or TRBV6-3 and TRBJ1-2, with TRBD1 as a possible D gene (6 bases). Germline assignment: CDR1 MNHEY and CDR2 SVGEGT. V lost 2 bases and J 7 bases, leaving 8 bases between the germline ends. The CDR3 covers 12 residues. DNA of the CDR3: TGTGCCAGCAGTTACCGGACAGCTGGCTACACCTTC. Amino acid sequence: CASSYRTAGYTF.

This clonotype was seen only a few times. This CDR3 reads CASSKWPRAYGYTF. CDR3 DNA sequence: TGTGCCAGCAGCAAATGGCCCAGGGCTTATGGCTACACCTTC. This chain joins TRBV21-1 and TRBJ1-2; the D call TRBD1 from the table was never checked on the DNA. TRBV21-1 is designated a pseudogene. This CDR3 comprises 14 residues.

This chain links TRBV12-3 or TRBV12-4 with TRBJ2-7, with unresolved D. There are 12 residues in the CDR3. V gave up 5 bases and J gave up 4 bases, with 9 bases separating them. The CDR3 reads CASSPGPYEQYV. CDR3 DNA: TGTGCCAGCAGTCCCGGGCCTTACGAGCAGTACGTC.